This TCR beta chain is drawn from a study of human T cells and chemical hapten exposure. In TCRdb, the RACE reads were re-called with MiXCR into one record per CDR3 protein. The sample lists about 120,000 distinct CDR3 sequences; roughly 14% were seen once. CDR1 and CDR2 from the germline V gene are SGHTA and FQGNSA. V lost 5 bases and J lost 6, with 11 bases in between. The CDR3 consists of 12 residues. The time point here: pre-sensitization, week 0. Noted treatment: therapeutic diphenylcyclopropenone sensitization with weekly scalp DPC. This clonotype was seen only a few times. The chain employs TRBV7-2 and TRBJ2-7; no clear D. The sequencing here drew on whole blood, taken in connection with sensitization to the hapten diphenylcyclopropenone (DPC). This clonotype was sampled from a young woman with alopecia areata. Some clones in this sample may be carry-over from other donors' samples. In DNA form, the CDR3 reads TGTGCCAGCAGCCCGTACCGTGTCGAGCAGTACTTC. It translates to CASSPYRVEQYF. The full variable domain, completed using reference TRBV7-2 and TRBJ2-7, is GAGVSQSPSNKVTEKGKDVELRCDPISGHTALYWYRQSLGQGLEFLIYFQGNSAPDKSGLPSDRFSAERTGGSVSTLTIQRTQQEDSAVYLCASSPYRVEQYFGPGTRLTVT.